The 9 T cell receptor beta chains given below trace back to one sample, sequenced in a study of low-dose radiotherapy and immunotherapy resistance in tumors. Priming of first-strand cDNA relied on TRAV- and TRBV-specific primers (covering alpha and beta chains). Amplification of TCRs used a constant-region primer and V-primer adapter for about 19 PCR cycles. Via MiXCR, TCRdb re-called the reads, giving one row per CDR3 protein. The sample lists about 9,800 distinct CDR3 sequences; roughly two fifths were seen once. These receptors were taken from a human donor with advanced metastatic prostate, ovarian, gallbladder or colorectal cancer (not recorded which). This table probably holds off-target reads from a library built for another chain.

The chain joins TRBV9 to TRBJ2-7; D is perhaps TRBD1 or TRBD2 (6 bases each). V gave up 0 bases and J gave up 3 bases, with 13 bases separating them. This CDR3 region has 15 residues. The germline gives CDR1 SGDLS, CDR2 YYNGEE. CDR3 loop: CASSVGGGTDYEQYF. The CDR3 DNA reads TGTGCCAGCAGCGTAGGAGGGGGGACTGACTACGAGCAGTACTTC.

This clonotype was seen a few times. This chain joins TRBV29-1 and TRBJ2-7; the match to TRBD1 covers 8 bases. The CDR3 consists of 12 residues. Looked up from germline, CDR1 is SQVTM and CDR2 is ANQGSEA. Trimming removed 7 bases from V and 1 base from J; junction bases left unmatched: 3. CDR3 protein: CSAWDRSYEQYF. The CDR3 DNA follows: TGCAGCGCATGGGACAGGTCCTACGAGCAGTACTTC.

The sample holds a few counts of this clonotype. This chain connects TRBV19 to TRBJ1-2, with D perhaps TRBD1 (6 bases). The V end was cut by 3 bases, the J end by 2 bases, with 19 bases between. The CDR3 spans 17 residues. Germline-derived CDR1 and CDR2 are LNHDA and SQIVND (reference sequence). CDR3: CASSIPWGRDKNYGYTF. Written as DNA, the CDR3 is TGTGCCAGTAGTATTCCGTGGGGCAGGGACAAGAACTATGGCTACACCTTC.

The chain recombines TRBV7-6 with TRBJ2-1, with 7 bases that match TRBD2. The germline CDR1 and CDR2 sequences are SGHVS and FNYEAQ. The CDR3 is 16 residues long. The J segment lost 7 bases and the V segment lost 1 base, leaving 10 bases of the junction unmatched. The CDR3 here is CASSLEAGANFNEQFF. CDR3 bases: TGTGCCAGCAGCTTAGAGGCGGGAGCGAATTTTAATGAGCAGTTCTTC.

CDR3 region: CASSPLEPRYYGYTF. The CDR3 nucleotides read TGTGCCAGCAGCCCCCTCGAGCCGCGATACTATGGCTACACCTTC. The gene calls are TRBV12-3 or TRBV12-4 and TRBJ1-2; D is undetermined. This CDR3 has 15 residues. Trimming removed 6 bases from V and 3 bases from J, with 17 bases in between.

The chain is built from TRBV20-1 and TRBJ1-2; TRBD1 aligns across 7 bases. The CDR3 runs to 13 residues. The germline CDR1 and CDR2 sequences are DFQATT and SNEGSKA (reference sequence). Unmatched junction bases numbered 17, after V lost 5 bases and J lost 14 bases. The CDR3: CSAYPQDRTFPTF. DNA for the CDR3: TGCAGTGCTTACCCTCAGGACAGGACCTTCCCTACCTTC.

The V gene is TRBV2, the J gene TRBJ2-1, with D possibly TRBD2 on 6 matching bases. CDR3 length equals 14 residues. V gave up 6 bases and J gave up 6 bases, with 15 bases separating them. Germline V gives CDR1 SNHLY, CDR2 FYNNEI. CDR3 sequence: CASSGMAGLNEQFF. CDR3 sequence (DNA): TGTGCCAGCAGCGGGATGGCGGGACTCAATGAGCAGTTCTTC.

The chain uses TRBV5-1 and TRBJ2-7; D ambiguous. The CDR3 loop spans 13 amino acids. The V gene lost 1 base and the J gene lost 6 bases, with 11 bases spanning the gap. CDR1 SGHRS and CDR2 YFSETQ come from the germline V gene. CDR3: CASSLSSPGEQYF. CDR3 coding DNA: TGCGCCAGCAGCTTGTCGAGTCCGGGCGAGCAGTACTTC.

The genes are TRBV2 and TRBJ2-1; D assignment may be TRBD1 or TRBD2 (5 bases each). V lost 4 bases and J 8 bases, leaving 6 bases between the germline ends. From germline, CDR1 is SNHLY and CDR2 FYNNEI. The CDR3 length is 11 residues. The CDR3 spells CASSAGHEQFF. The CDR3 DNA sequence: TGTGCCAGCAGTGCGGGGCATGAGCAGTTCTTC.